The table lists the clone carrying this T cell receptor (beta chain) with a few counts. This sample was included in a study of graft-versus-host responses after intestinal transplantation. Study-level background: Every one of the recipients received anti-thymocyte globulin induction and afterwards took tacrolimus and steroids for around 3 years.

The plating included roughly 200,000 irradiated, violet-dye-labeled stimulator cells together with roughly 200,000 CFSE-labeled responder cells. Proliferating responders of the CD3+CD4+ and CD3+CD8+ phenotypes with low CFSE were sorted after the reaction. The CDR3 spans 12 residues. Germline CDR1 and CDR2: KGHSH and LQKENI. Trimming stripped 3 bases from V and 6 bases from J, with 6 bases between. This table comes from immunoSEQ multiplex PCR, and its TCRdb copy is limited to in-frame clones, with some not included. The sample carries over 20,000 clones, around 44% recorded once. The source was alloreactive CD4+ T cells from a mixed lymphocyte reaction culture, collected before intestinal transplant. Subset specified: CFSE-low proliferating T cells sorted from roughly six-day pre-transplant mixed lymphocyte reaction (GvH or HvG direction). This sequence joins TRBV18 and TRBJ2-1; D might be TRBD2 (6 bases). The receptor comes from a human patient who received an intestinal transplant. The CDR3 spells CASSPSGNEQFF. CDR3 bases: TGTGCCAGCTCACCTAGCGGCAATGAGCAGTTCTTC.